A selection of T cell receptor beta chains follows, all from one sample in a study of PD-L1 blockade in urothelial cancer. The protocol was immunoSEQ multiplex PCR, while the TCRdb copy is restricted to in-frame clones and leaves out a portion. The profile covers under 60,000 clones, with 75% to 90% appearing a single time and about 10% taken by the ten largest. Sequences were derived from PBMCs, sampled around atezolizumab (anti-PD-L1) treatment. The receptors were sampled from a man in his 60s with urothelial cancer. Both conserved end residues are part of each CDR3. The order of the fields is V gene, D gene, CDR3 length, J gene, clone size, CDR3 protein, CDR3 DNA. D genes are given only for firm matches. Not all rows give a size; the values are once, few, many and, for expanded clones, a class.

v_call: TRBV7-9
d_call: TRBD2
cdr3_length: 14
j_call: TRBJ2-1
clone_size: -
cdr3_aa: CASSSSGGKNEQFF
cdr3_nt: TGTGCCAGCAGCTCTAGCGGGGGTAAGAATGAGCAGTTCTTC

v_call: TRBV7-2
d_call: -
cdr3_length: 12
j_call: TRBJ2-1
clone_size: -
cdr3_aa: CASSLRRREQFF
cdr3_nt: TGTGCCAGCAGCTTGAGGAGACGCGAGCAGTTCTTC

v_call: TRBV7-2
d_call: TRBD1
cdr3_length: 14
j_call: TRBJ1-2
clone_size: -
cdr3_aa: CASSSGGKNYGYTF
cdr3_nt: TGTGCCAGCAGCTCAGGGGGGAAAAACTATGGCTACACCTTC

v_call: TRBV29-1
d_call: -
cdr3_length: 14
j_call: TRBJ1-2
clone_size: -
cdr3_aa: CSVETRGSVYGYTF
cdr3_nt: TGCAGCGTTGAAACGCGGGGCTCCGTCTATGGCTACACCTTC

v_call: TRBV7-9
d_call: -
cdr3_length: 14
j_call: TRBJ2-3
clone_size: -
cdr3_aa: CASSSGASTDTQYF
cdr3_nt: TGTGCCAGCAGCTCGGGTGCTAGCACAGATACGCAGTATTTT

v_call: TRBV30
d_call: -
cdr3_length: 16
j_call: TRBJ1-3
clone_size: -
cdr3_aa: CAWSVNLLASGNTIYF
cdr3_nt: TGTGCCTGGAGTGTAAATTTGTTAGCCTCTGGAAACACCATATATTTT

v_call: TRBV4-3
d_call: TRBD1
cdr3_length: 15
j_call: TRBJ1-5
clone_size: -
cdr3_aa: CASSQGTGGYQPQHF
cdr3_nt: TGCGCCAGCAGCCAAGGGACAGGGGGCTATCAGCCCCAGCATTTT

v_call: TRBV25-1
d_call: TRBD1
cdr3_length: 13
j_call: TRBJ1-5
clone_size: -
cdr3_aa: CASRDRPNQPQHF
cdr3_nt: TGTGCCAGCCGGGACAGGCCCAATCAGCCCCAGCATTTT

v_call: TRBV11-2
d_call: -
cdr3_length: 19
j_call: TRBJ1-3
clone_size: -
cdr3_aa: CASSWVTGRNAFSGNTIYF
cdr3_nt: TGTGCCAGCAGCTGGGTGACAGGTAGAAATGCCTTCTCTGGAAACACCATATATTTT

v_call: TRBV7-8
d_call: TRBD1
cdr3_length: 15
j_call: TRBJ2-5
clone_size: once
cdr3_aa: CASSRGGTGQETQYF
cdr3_nt: TGTGCCAGCAGCCGAGGGGGGACAGGGCAAGAGACCCAGTACTTC

v_call: TRBV7-9
d_call: TRBD1
cdr3_length: 13
j_call: TRBJ2-3
clone_size: -
cdr3_aa: CASSRTGMDTQYF
cdr3_nt: TGTGCCAGCAGCAGGACAGGGATGGATACGCAGTATTTT

v_call: TRBV20-1
d_call: TRBD2
cdr3_length: 11
j_call: TRBJ2-1
clone_size: -
cdr3_aa: CSAEVRGGLFF
cdr3_nt: TGCAGTGCCGAGGTGCGGGGGGGTCTGTTCTTC

v_call: TRBV14
d_call: -
cdr3_length: 14
j_call: TRBJ2-7
clone_size: -
cdr3_aa: CASSPGGRSYEQYF
cdr3_nt: TGTGCCAGCAGCCCCGGGGGGCGCTCCTACGAGCAGTACTTC

v_call: TRBV19
d_call: TRBD2
cdr3_length: 17
j_call: TRBJ2-1
clone_size: -
cdr3_aa: CASSWLATSGSYNEQFF
cdr3_nt: TGTGCCAGTAGTTGGTTAGCGACTAGCGGTTCCTACAATGAGCAGTTCTTC

v_call: TRBV9
d_call: TRBD2
cdr3_length: 13
j_call: TRBJ2-5
clone_size: -
cdr3_aa: CASSGTSWETQYF
cdr3_nt: TGTGCCAGCAGCGGGACTAGCTGGGAGACCCAGTACTTC

v_call: TRBV2
d_call: -
cdr3_length: 14
j_call: TRBJ1-2
clone_size: -
cdr3_aa: CASSGDTLTYGYTF
cdr3_nt: TGTGCCAGCAGTGGCGACACCCTGACCTATGGCTACACCTTC

v_call: TRBV30
d_call: TRBD1
cdr3_length: 15
j_call: TRBJ1-4
clone_size: -
cdr3_aa: CAWSGVEGAREKLFF
cdr3_nt: TGTGCCTGGAGTGGCGTAGAGGGGGCGCGTGAAAAACTGTTTTTT

v_call: TRBV13
d_call: -
cdr3_length: 14
j_call: TRBJ1-1
clone_size: -
cdr3_aa: CASSSGQPNTEAFF
cdr3_nt: TGTGCCAGCAGTTCGGGACAACCGAACACTGAAGCTTTCTTT

v_call: TRBV10-3
d_call: -
cdr3_length: 12
j_call: TRBJ2-1
clone_size: once
cdr3_aa: CAISETGNEQFF
cdr3_nt: TGTGCCATCAGTGAGACCGGGAATGAGCAGTTCTTC

v_call: TRBV15
d_call: TRBD1
cdr3_length: 14
j_call: TRBJ1-2
clone_size: -
cdr3_aa: CATRPGGPAYGYTF
cdr3_nt: TGTGCCACCAGGCCAGGGGGCCCCGCCTATGGCTACACCTTC

v_call: TRBV9
d_call: -
cdr3_length: 15
j_call: TRBJ2-7
clone_size: -
cdr3_aa: CASSVETISSYEQYF
cdr3_nt: TGTGCCAGCAGCGTAGAGACTATCAGCTCCTACGAGCAGTACTTC

v_call: TRBV11-2
d_call: -
cdr3_length: 13
j_call: TRBJ1-2
clone_size: -
cdr3_aa: CASSPRVAYGYTF
cdr3_nt: TGTGCCAGCAGCCCCAGGGTGGCCTATGGCTACACCTTC

v_call: TRBV5-1
d_call: TRBD2
cdr3_length: 16
j_call: TRBJ2-3
clone_size: -
cdr3_aa: CASSLRLAGGTDTQYF
cdr3_nt: TGCGCCAGCAGCTTGAGGTTAGCGGGGGGAACAGATACGCAGTATTTT

v_call: TRBV7-7
d_call: TRBD1
cdr3_length: 15
j_call: TRBJ2-7
clone_size: once
cdr3_aa: CASRMRGQGPYEQYF
cdr3_nt: TGTGCTAGCAGGATGAGGGGACAGGGGCCCTACGAGCAGTACTTC

v_call: TRBV5-1
d_call: TRBD1
cdr3_length: 12
j_call: TRBJ1-2
clone_size: -
cdr3_aa: CASSSDRNGYTF
cdr3_nt: TGCGCCAGCAGCTCGGACAGGAATGGCTACACCTTC

v_call: TRBV7-3
d_call: -
cdr3_length: 13
j_call: TRBJ2-5
clone_size: -
cdr3_aa: CASSFEEGRTQYF
cdr3_nt: TGTGCCAGCAGCTTCGAGGAGGGACGGACCCAGTACTTC

v_call: TRBV5-1
d_call: TRBD2
cdr3_length: 21
j_call: TRBJ2-1
clone_size: -
cdr3_aa: CASSLASGLAGGLVGVNEQFF
cdr3_nt: TGCGCCAGCAGCTTGGCCTCGGGACTAGCGGGGGGGTTAGTAGGTGTAAATGAGCAGTTCTTC

v_call: TRBV5-3
d_call: -
cdr3_length: 14
j_call: TRBJ2-7
clone_size: -
cdr3_aa: CARTPGRAMYEQYF
cdr3_nt: TGTGCCAGAACCCCGGGCAGGGCTATGTACGAGCAGTACTTC

v_call: TRBV6-6
d_call: -
cdr3_length: 15
j_call: TRBJ2-5
clone_size: -
cdr3_aa: CASSARDNRQETQYF
cdr3_nt: TGTGCCAGCAGTGCCCGGGACAACAGACAAGAGACCCAGTACTTC

v_call: TRBV10-2
d_call: -
cdr3_length: 14
j_call: TRBJ2-2
clone_size: -
cdr3_aa: CASRLGGNTGELFF
cdr3_nt: TGCGCCAGCAGACTAGGGGGGAACACCGGGGAGCTGTTTTTT

v_call: TRBV4-2
d_call: TRBD2
cdr3_length: 15
j_call: TRBJ2-3
clone_size: -
cdr3_aa: CANRQLAGATDTQYF
cdr3_nt: TGTGCCAACAGACAACTAGCGGGGGCAACAGATACGCAGTATTTT

v_call: TRBV2
d_call: TRBD1
cdr3_length: 13
j_call: TRBJ1-2
clone_size: -
cdr3_aa: CASSTQGNYGYTF
cdr3_nt: TGTGCCAGCAGTACACAGGGGAACTATGGCTACACCTTC

v_call: TRBV7-8
d_call: -
cdr3_length: 20
j_call: TRBJ2-3
clone_size: -
cdr3_aa: CASSLGVLASSGKNTDTQYF
cdr3_nt: TGTGCCAGCAGCTTAGGCGTGTTGGCGAGTAGCGGTAAAAACACAGATACGCAGTATTTT

v_call: TRBV11-2
d_call: TRBD2
cdr3_length: 15
j_call: TRBJ2-3
clone_size: -
cdr3_aa: CASSLGGGTTDTQYF
cdr3_nt: TGTGCCAGCAGCTTAGGGGGGGGGACCACAGATACGCAGTATTTT

v_call: TRBV12-5
d_call: TRBD1
cdr3_length: 19
j_call: TRBJ2-6
clone_size: once
cdr3_aa: CASGLWSWDSSSGANVLTF
cdr3_nt: TGTGCTAGTGGTTTGTGGTCGTGGGACAGTTCCTCTGGGGCCAACGTCCTGACTTTC

v_call: TRBV5-1
d_call: TRBD2
cdr3_length: 15
j_call: TRBJ2-7
clone_size: -
cdr3_aa: CASSRLAGGLGEQYF
cdr3_nt: TGCGCCAGCAGCCGACTAGCGGGGGGGCTGGGGGAGCAGTACTTC

v_call: TRBV7-9
d_call: -
cdr3_length: 13
j_call: TRBJ2-7
clone_size: few
cdr3_aa: CASSLDGTSEQYF
cdr3_nt: TGTGCCAGCAGCTTAGACGGGACATCGGAGCAGTACTTC

v_call: TRBV19
d_call: -
cdr3_length: 15
j_call: TRBJ2-1
clone_size: -
cdr3_aa: CASSRPSGVYNEQFF
cdr3_nt: TGTGCCAGTAGTAGACCCTCGGGGGTCTACAATGAGCAGTTCTTC

v_call: TRBV10-2
d_call: TRBD2
cdr3_length: 15
j_call: TRBJ2-1
clone_size: -
cdr3_aa: CASSERGGSYNEQFF
cdr3_nt: TGCGCCAGCAGTGAGCGGGGGGGCTCCTACAATGAGCAGTTCTTC

v_call: TRBV4-1
d_call: TRBD2
cdr3_length: 16
j_call: TRBJ2-1
clone_size: -
cdr3_aa: CASSHHSRGGADEQFF
cdr3_nt: TGCGCCAGCAGCCATCACTCCCGGGGGGGAGCGGATGAGCAGTTCTTC